This entry describes one T cell receptor (beta chain). The target antigen is unknown. The V gene lost 4 bases and the J gene lost 0 bases, with 10 bases spanning the gap. Germline V gene lookup returns CDR1 LGHNA and CDR2 YSLEER. The CDR3 length is 14 residues. The entry originates in a study of cytomegalovirus exposure and HLA in healthy donors. Study conclusions and caveats: Testing in vitro showed a few CMV-associated chains specific for CMV antigens. Generally TCR sequences proved uncommon, though certain public TCRs appeared in numerous donors. Cytomegalovirus association was listed for 164 TCR beta chains. In the 95 to 150 validation repertoires, 85% to 95% of cluster scores exceeded 0, per a later analysis.

Only in-frame clones appear in the TCRdb table, and some are missing; sequencing was by immunoSEQ multiplex PCR. In the table there are some 70,000 clones, around four fifths of which are singletons. This receptor was identified in a man younger than 45 in good health and CMV-seronegative. Sequencing was performed on PBMCs. The V gene is TRBV4-3, the J gene TRBJ2-7; D ambiguous. The CDR3 loop reads CASSPNYPSYEQYF. The CDR3 nucleotides are TGCGCCAGCAGCCCTAACTACCCCTCCTACGAGCAGTACTTC.